These 28 T cell receptor beta chains share one sample of origin, sequenced in a study of cytomegalovirus exposure and HLA in healthy donors. Sequencing used immunoSEQ multiplex PCR; TCRdb keeps in-frame clones, though not all of them. This table holds 120,000 or so clones, about 91% found once. The sequenced sample consisted of PBMCs. The receptor source for this set is a man younger than 35 in good health and CMV-seronegative.

The chain is built from TRBV6-9 and TRBJ2-7; 10 bases match TRBD1. Germline-derived CDR1 and CDR2 are MNHGY and SVAAGI. J was trimmed by 5 bases and V by 5 bases; bases with no gene match: 12. The CDR3 is made up of 16 amino acids. The CDR3 reads CASSLPGTGADDEQYF. DNA of the CDR3: TGTGCCAGCAGTCTCCCGGGGACAGGGGCTGACGACGAGCAGTACTTC.

V is TRBV5-5 and J is TRBJ1-4; the match to TRBD1 covers 8 bases. The germline gives CDR1 SGHKS, CDR2 YYEKEE (reference sequence). V shed 4 bases and J 7 bases; nucleotides not matched to a gene: 12. This CDR3 region has 16 residues. CDR3 in DNA: TGTGCCAGCAGCGTGGAACCGGGACAGGCGCGTGAAAAACTGTTTTTT. As protein: CASSVEPGQAREKLFF.

V and J are TRBV15 and TRBJ1-1; tentative D call: TRBD1 (5 bases). Germline V gene data show CDR1 as LNHNV and CDR2 as YYDKDF (reference sequence). The V end lost 4 bases, the J end lost 4 bases, and 13 bases lay between the germline ends. CDR3 length equals 14 residues. CDR3 bases: TGTGCCACCAGCATACACCGGGGGTTCACTGAAGCTTTCTTT. This translates into CATSIHRGFTEAFF.

The rearrangement uses TRBV15 and TRBJ1-1; no definite D call. Germline CDR1 LNHNV, CDR2 YYDKDF (reference sequence). V was pared by 0 bases and J by 3 bases, with 8 bases between. The CDR3 contains 14 residues. DNA of the CDR3: TGTGCCACCAGCAGAGATGACACGGACACTGAAGCTTTCTTT. Its translation: CATSRDDTDTEAFF.

This chain connects TRBV11-2 to TRBJ2-1, with D perhaps TRBD1 (6 bases). Germline V lookup: CDR1 SGHAT, CDR2 FQNNGV. The length of the CDR3 is 11 residues. V was shortened by 5 bases and J by 7 bases, with 6 bases between the two germline ends. DNA for the CDR3: TGTGCCAGCAGCACAGGGAATGAGCAGTTCTTC. Its protein product is CASSTGNEQFF.

This clone appeared a single time. V gene TRBV9 combines with J gene TRBJ2-1, with TRBD2 matching 9 bases. There are 16 residues in the CDR3. The V gene end was trimmed by 0 bases and the J gene end by 3 bases; junction bases not matched to a gene: 4. Germline loops: CDR1 SGDLS, CDR2 YYNGEE. The CDR3 nucleotides read TGTGCCAGCAGCGTAGCTCAGACTAGCGGCTACAATGAGCAGTTCTTC. Residues: CASSVAQTSGYNEQFF.

This chain uses TRBV5-1 with TRBJ2-7; D is ambiguous. Germline V gene sequence: CDR1 SGHRS, CDR2 YFSETQ. The V gene lost 5 bases and the J gene lost 1 base, with 10 bases spanning the gap. The length of the CDR3 is 13 residues. CDR3 in amino acids: CASSRVESYEQYF. CDR3 nucleotides: TGCGCCAGCAGTCGGGTGGAATCCTACGAGCAGTACTTC.

This rearrangement joins TRBV19 to TRBJ1-4; D perhaps matches TRBD1 (6 bases). Germline V gives CDR1 LNHDA, CDR2 SQIVND (reference sequence). The V gene lost 7 bases and the J gene lost 7 bases, with 10 bases spanning the gap. CDR3 size: 12 residues. As DNA, the CDR3 is TGTGCCAGTACAGGGGTTCGTGAAAAACTGTTTTTT. Translation: CASTGVREKLFF. Full variable domain (outside the CDR3, taken from reference TRBV19 and TRBJ1-4): DGGITQSPKYLFRKEGQNVTLSCEQNLNHDAMYWYRQDPGQGLRLIYYSQIVNDFQKGDIAEGYSVSREKKESFPLTVTSAQKNPTAFYLCASTGVREKLFFGSGTQLSVL.

This clone was found a few times. The rearrangement joins TRBV27 to TRBJ1-1; the D is unclear. Per the germline V gene, CDR1 is MNHEY and CDR2 is SMNVEV (reference sequence). V was clipped by 2 bases and J by 1 base, with 5 bases between them. This CDR3 spans 13 amino acids. The CDR3 loop is CASSLEENTEAFF. In DNA form, the CDR3 reads TGTGCCAGCAGTTTAGAGGAGAACACTGAAGCTTTCTTT.

This chain uses TRBV28 with TRBJ2-1; D perhaps matches TRBD2 (6 bases). V was clipped by 2 bases and J by 9 bases, with 17 bases between them. This CDR3 contains 15 residues. CDR1 is MDHEN, CDR2 SYDVKM, per germline. CDR3 nucleotide sequence: TGTGCCAGCAGTTTAACGGGACTCTCTTTTGGTGAGCAGTTCTTC. Amino acids: CASSLTGLSFGEQFF.

J is TRBJ1-3 and V is TRBV6-5; TRBD1 agrees at 7 bases. The V segment lost 4 bases and the J segment 0 bases; nucleotides outside the gene matches: 3. The CDR3 length is 15 residues. Germline V gene data show CDR1 as MNHEY and CDR2 as SVGAGI. CDR3 region: CASSSGTASGNTIYF. In DNA, the CDR3 is TGTGCCAGCAGTTCCGGGACAGCCTCTGGAAACACCATATATTTT.

V is TRBV7-9 and J is TRBJ1-3, with D tentatively TRBD1 (6 bases). V was cut by 5 bases and J by 13 bases, with 18 bases left in between. Germline loops: CDR1 SEHNR, CDR2 FQNEAQ (reference sequence). This CDR3 has 13 residues. The CDR3 bases are TGTGCCAGCAGCCCCCGCGGCCTGGGGGCTATATATTTT. It is translated as CASSPRGLGAIYF.

In this sample, this clone turned up once. The chain uses TRBV6-6 and TRBJ1-5; maybe TRBD1 (5 bases). Looked up from germline, CDR1 is MNHNY and CDR2 is SVGAGI (reference sequence). Trimming pared 2 bases from V and 6 bases from J, leaving 11 bases between. This CDR3 has 14 amino acids. The CDR3 region is CASSYPGEGQPQHF. DNA of the CDR3: TGTGCCAGCAGTTACCCGGGGGAGGGTCAGCCCCAGCATTTT.

The chain uses TRBV25-1 and TRBJ1-1, with 11 positions matching TRBD1. Per germline, CDR1 MGHDK and CDR2 SYGVNS. J gave up 2 bases and V 0 bases, and 8 bases lay outside the gene matches. There are 18 residues in the CDR3. The CDR3 nucleotides are TGTGCCAGCAGTGAATATTACGATGGACAGGGGGCAAACACTGAAGCTTTCTTT. Its protein product is CASSEYYDGQGANTEAFF.

This clone occurred a few times. V and J are TRBV4-1 and TRBJ1-5, with D possibly being TRBD1 (6 bases). In germline, CDR1 is MGHRA, CDR2 YSYEKL. The CDR3 loop spans 15 amino acids. V lost 3 bases, J lost 7 bases, and 16 bases lay in between. The CDR3 nucleotides read TGCGCCAGCAGCCAGGTCGAAGGGGGAGGGCAGCCCCAGCATTTT. It yields the protein CASSQVEGGGQPQHF.

The genes are TRBV2 and TRBJ1-1; no clear D. Germline V gives CDR1 SNHLY, CDR2 FYNNEI. Trimming removed 0 bases from V and 0 bases from J, with 5 bases in between. The CDR3 runs to 14 residues. CDR3 in amino acids: CASSEAALNTEAFF. CDR3 coding DNA: TGTGCCAGCAGTGAAGCAGCCCTGAACACTGAAGCTTTCTTT.

CDR3 amino acids: CASSYPFRTSVYEQYF. CDR3 DNA: TGTGCCAGCAGCTATCCCTTCCGGACTAGCGTCTACGAGCAGTACTTC. The chain joins TRBV11-2 to TRBJ2-7, with 9 bases fitting TRBD2. With V trimmed by 4 bases and J by 3 bases, 10 bases remained unmatched. There are 16 residues in the CDR3. Per germline, CDR1 SGHAT and CDR2 FQNNGV. The variable domain in full, with the rest retrieved from reference TRBV11-2 and TRBJ2-7, is EAGVAQSPRYKIIEKRQSVAFWCNPISGHATLYWYQQILGQGPKLLIQFQNNGVVDDSQLPKDRFSAERLKGVDSTLKIQPAKLEDSAVYLCASSYPFRTSVYEQYFGPGTRLTVT.

This clone was counted a few times. The chain is built from TRBV10-1 and TRBJ1-2, with D unresolved. Per the germline V gene, CDR1 is WNHNN and CDR2 is SYGVQD (reference sequence). The CDR3 is 11 amino acids. V lost 3 bases and J lost 5, with 4 bases in between. The DNA of the CDR3 is TGCGCCAGCAGTGACGGTTATGGCTACACCTTC. It yields the protein CASSDGYGYTF.

The chain has TRBV14 and TRBJ2-7; 8 bases match TRBD2. V shed 5 bases and J 0 bases; nucleotides not matched to a gene: 6. This CDR3 comprises 15 residues. CDR1 is SGHDN, CDR2 FVKESK, per germline. DNA for the CDR3: TGTGCCAGCAGCGGGAGGCGGGGGGCCTCCTACGAGCAGTACTTC. This codes for CASSGRRGASYEQYF.

V is TRBV5-1 and J is TRBJ2-1, with 9 bases aligning to TRBD2. The CDR3 is 17 amino acids. The germline gives CDR1 SGHRS, CDR2 YFSETQ. V shed 3 bases and J 5 bases; nucleotides not matched to a gene: 12. For the CDR3, the DNA is TGCGCCAGCAGCTATATAGCGGGGGCGGGAGGGAACAATGAGCAGTTCTTC. This codes for CASSYIAGAGGNNEQFF.

The chain combines TRBV15 with TRBJ2-1, with D possibly matching TRBD2 (6 bases). The CDR3 consists of 13 residues. Germline V gives CDR1 LNHNV, CDR2 YYDKDF (reference sequence). V gave up 0 bases and J gave up 14 bases, with 14 bases separating them. CDR3 in DNA: TGTGCCACCAGCAGAGATGGGCTAGCGTCGAAGTTCTTC. Its translation: CATSRDGLASKFF.

The chain recombines TRBV28 with TRBJ1-2; D not certain. With 5 bases removed from V and 7 bases from J, the gap between germline ends came to 20 bases. Germline loops: CDR1 MDHEN, CDR2 SYDVKM. The length of the CDR3 is 15 residues. The CDR3 bases are TGTGCCAGCAGTAAAGGAGGGAGTGTGTTGCGTGGCTACACCTTC. It codes for CASSKGGSVLRGYTF.

J is TRBJ2-7 and V is TRBV11-2; a weak D match, TRBD1 (6 bases). Trimming removed 4 bases at V and 2 bases at J, with 12 bases between. The CDR3 covers 14 residues. CDR1 is SGHAT and CDR2 is FQNNGV in the germline V gene. The CDR3 loop reads CASSSRGGPYEQYF. CDR3 in DNA: TGTGCCAGCAGCTCCAGGGGCGGCCCCTACGAGCAGTACTTC.

This clone has just one count. The rearrangement uses TRBV6-5 and TRBJ2-7; unclear D gene. The ends were cut back, 6 bases at V and 2 bases at J, with 11 bases in the middle. The CDR3 is 13 residues long. Germline V gene sequence: CDR1 MNHEY, CDR2 SVGAGI. For the CDR3, the DNA is TGTGCCAGCAGGGGCTTGACCCCCTACGAGCAGTACTTC. Translation: CASRGLTPYEQYF.

The chain couples TRBV4-3 to TRBJ1-4, with 8 bases that match TRBD1. Germline V gene sequence: CDR1 LGHNA, CDR2 YSLEER. The CDR3 is 16 residues long. J lost 5 bases, V lost 4 bases, and 9 bases had no gene match. CDR3 protein: CASSRSTGAGNEKLFF. The CDR3 DNA sequence: TGCGCCAGCAGCCGCTCGACAGGGGCCGGCAATGAAAAACTGTTTTTT.

The chain is built from TRBV7-8 and TRBJ1-1; D call uncertain. Trimming took 1 base from V and 11 from J, leaving 17 bases between them. This CDR3 is 14 amino acids long. CDR1 is SGHVS, CDR2 FQNEAQ, per germline. Here the CDR3 reads CASSLDRVQYGAFF. CDR3 nucleotide sequence: TGTGCCAGCAGCTTAGACCGGGTGCAATACGGGGCTTTCTTT.

This clone was recorded a few times. The chain carries TRBV28 and TRBJ1-2; the D gene is possibly TRBD1 (5 bases). The CDR3 length is 14 residues. CDR1 MDHEN and CDR2 SYDVKM come from the germline V gene. With 6 bases removed from V and 8 bases from J, the gap between germline ends came to 19 bases. The CDR3 is CASRDNKGRGGYTF. The CDR3 bases are TGTGCCAGCAGAGACAACAAAGGGAGGGGCGGCTACACCTTC.

The chain employs TRBV4-3 and TRBJ2-7, with 7 bases lining up with TRBD1. CDR1 LGHNA and CDR2 YSLEER come from the germline V gene. The J segment lost 4 bases and the V segment lost 0 bases, leaving 3 bases of the junction unmatched. This CDR3 region has 14 residues. The CDR3 is CASSQDPGGYEQYF. The CDR3, as DNA: TGCGCCAGCAGCCAAGATCCAGGGGGATACGAGCAGTACTTC.